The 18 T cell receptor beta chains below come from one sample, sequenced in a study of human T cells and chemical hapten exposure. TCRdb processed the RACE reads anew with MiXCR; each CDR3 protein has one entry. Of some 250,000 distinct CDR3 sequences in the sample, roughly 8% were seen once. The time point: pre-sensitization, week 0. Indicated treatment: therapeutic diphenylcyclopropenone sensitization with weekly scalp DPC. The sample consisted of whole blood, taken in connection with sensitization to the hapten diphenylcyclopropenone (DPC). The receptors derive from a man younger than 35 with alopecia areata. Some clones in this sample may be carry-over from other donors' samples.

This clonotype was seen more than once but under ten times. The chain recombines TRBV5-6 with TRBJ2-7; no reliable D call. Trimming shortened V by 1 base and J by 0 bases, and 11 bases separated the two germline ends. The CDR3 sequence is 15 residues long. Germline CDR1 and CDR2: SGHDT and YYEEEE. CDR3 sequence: CASSLLSLSSYEQYF. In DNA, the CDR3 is TGTGCCAGCAGCTTGTTGTCCCTAAGCTCCTACGAGCAGTACTTC. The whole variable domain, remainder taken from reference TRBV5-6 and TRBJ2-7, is DAGVTQSPTHLIKTRGQQVTLRCSPKSGHDTVSWYQQALGQGPQFIFQYYEEEERQRGNFPDRFSGHQFPNYSSELNVNALLLGDSALYLCASSLLSLSSYEQYFGPGTRLTVT.

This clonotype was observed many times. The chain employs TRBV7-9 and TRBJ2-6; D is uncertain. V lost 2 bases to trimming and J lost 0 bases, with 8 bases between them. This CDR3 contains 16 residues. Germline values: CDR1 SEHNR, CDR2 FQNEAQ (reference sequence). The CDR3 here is CASSLTIPSGANVLTF. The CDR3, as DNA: TGTGCCAGCAGCTTAACGATACCCTCTGGGGCCAACGTCCTGACTTTC.

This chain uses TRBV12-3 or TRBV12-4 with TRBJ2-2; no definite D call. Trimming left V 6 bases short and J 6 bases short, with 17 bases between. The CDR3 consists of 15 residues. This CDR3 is CASRDHSLRAGELFF. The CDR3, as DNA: TGTGCCAGCAGGGACCATTCCTTAAGGGCCGGGGAGCTGTTTTTT.

The CDR3 DNA follows: TGTGCCAGCAGTACCCGGACAGCAGAAAATCAGCCCCAGCATTTT. This sequence encodes CASSTRTAENQPQHF. The chain recombines TRBV6-5 with TRBJ1-5; D is possibly TRBD1 (6 bases). The CDR3 extends over 15 amino acids. Germline CDR1 reads MNHEY; CDR2 reads SVGAGI. Trimming shortened V by 5 bases and J by 4 bases, and 15 bases separated the two germline ends.

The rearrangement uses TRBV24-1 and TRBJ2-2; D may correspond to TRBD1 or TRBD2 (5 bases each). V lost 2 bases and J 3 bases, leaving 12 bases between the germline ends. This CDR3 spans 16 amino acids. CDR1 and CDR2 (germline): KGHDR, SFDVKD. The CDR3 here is CATSDSGRGDTGELFF. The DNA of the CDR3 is TGTGCCACCAGTGATTCGGGACGGGGAGACACCGGGGAGCTGTTTTTT.

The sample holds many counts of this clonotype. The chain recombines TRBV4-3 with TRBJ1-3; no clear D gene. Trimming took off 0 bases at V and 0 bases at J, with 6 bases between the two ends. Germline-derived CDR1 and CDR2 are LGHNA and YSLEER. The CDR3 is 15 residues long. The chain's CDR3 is CASSQDPSSGNTIYF. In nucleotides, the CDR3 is TGCGCCAGCAGCCAAGATCCAAGCTCTGGAAACACCATATATTTT.

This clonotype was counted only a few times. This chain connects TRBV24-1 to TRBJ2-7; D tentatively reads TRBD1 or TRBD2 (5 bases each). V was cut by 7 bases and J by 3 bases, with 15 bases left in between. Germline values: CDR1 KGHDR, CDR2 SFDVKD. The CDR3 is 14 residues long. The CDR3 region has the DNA TGTGCCACCAGCCCTGGTTGGGACGGCTACGAGCAGTACTTC. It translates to CATSPGWDGYEQYF.

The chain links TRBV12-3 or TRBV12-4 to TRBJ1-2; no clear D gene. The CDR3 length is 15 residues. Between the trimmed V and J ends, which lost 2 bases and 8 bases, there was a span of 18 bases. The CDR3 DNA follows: TGTGCCAGCAGTTTATGGCGCCCTGGAAACTCCGGCTACACCTTC. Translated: CASSLWRPGNSGYTF.

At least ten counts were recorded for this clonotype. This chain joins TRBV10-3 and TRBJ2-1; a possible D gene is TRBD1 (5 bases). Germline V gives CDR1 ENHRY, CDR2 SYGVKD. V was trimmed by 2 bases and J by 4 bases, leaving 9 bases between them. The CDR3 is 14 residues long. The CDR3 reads CAISEDRHYNEQFF. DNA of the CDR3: TGTGCCATCAGTGAGGACAGACATTACAATGAGCAGTTCTTC.

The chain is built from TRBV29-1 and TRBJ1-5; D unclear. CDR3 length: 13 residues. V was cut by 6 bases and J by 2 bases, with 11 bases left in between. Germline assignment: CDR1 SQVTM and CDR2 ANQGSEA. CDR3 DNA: TGCAGCGTCGGGTCTGGCGGCAATCAGCCCCAGCATTTT. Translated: CSVGSGGNQPQHF.

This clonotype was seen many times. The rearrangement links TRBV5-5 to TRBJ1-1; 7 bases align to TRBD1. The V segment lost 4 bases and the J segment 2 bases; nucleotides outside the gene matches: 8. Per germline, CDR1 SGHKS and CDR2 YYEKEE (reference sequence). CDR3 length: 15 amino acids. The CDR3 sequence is CASSTPRQGNTEAFF. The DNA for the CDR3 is TGTGCCAGCAGCACCCCCCGACAGGGCAACACTGAAGCTTTCTTT. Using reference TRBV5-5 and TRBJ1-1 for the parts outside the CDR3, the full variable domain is DAGVTQSPTHLIKTRGQQVTLRCSPISGHKSVSWYQQVLGQGPQFIFQYYEKEERGRGNFPDRFSARQFPNYSSELNVNALLLGDSALYLCASSTPRQGNTEAFFGQGTRLTVV.

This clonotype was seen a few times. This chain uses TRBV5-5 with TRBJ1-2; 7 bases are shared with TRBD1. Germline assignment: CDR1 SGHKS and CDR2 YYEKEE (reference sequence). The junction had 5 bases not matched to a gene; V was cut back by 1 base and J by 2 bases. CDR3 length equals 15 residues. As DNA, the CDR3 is TGTGCCAGCAGCTTGTCTGGACAGGAGAACTATGGCTACACCTTC. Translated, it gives CASSLSGQENYGYTF.

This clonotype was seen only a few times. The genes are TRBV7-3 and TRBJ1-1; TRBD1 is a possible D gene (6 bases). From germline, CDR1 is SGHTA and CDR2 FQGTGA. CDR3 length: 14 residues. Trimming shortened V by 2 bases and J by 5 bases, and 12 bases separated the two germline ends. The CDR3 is CASSLGTKETEAFF. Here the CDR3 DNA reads TGTGCCAGCAGCTTAGGGACAAAGGAGACTGAAGCTTTCTTT.

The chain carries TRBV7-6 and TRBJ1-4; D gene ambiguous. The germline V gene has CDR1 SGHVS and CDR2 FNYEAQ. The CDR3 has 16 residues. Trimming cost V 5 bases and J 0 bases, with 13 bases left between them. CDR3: CASSLQALSTNEKLFF. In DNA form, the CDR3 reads TGTGCCAGCAGCCTGCAAGCACTATCAACTAATGAAAAACTGTTTTTT.

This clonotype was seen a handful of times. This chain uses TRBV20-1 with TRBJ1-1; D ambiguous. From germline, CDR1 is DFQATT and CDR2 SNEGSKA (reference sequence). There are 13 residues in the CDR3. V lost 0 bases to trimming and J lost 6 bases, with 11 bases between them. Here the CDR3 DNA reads TGCAGTGCTAGAGATCCACTTTTGGCTGAAGCTTTCTTT. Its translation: CSARDPLLAEAFF.

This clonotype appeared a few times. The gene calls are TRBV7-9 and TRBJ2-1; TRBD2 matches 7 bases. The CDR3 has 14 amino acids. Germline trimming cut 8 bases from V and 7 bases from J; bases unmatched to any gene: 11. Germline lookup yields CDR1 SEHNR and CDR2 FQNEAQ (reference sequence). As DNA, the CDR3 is TGTGCCAGCGAGGAGCGGGGATCGAGGAATGAGCAGTTCTTC. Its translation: CASEERGSRNEQFF. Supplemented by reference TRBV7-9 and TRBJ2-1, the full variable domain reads DTGVSQNPRHKITKRGQNVTFRCDPISEHNRLYWYRQTLGQGPEFLTYFQNEAQLEKSRLLSDRFSAERPKGSFSTLEIQRTEQGDSAMYLCASEERGSRNEQFFGPGTRLTVL.

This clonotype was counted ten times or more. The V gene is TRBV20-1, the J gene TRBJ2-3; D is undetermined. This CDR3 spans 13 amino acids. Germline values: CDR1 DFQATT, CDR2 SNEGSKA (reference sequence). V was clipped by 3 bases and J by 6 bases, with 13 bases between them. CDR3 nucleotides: TGCAGTGCTAGGTCTCAGGATAAGGATACGCAGTATTTT. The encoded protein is CSARSQDKDTQYF.

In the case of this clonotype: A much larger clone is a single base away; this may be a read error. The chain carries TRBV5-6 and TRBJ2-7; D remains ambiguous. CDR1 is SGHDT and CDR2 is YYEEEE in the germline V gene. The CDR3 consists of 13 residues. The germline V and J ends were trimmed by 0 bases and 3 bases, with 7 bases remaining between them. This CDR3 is CASSLAEIYEQYV. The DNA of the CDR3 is TGTGCCAGCAGCTTGGCTGAGATCTACGAGCAGTACGTC.